This T cell receptor beta chain was documented in a study of blood T cell repertoires in COVID-19. The overall study: Italy, Spain and the United States were the sources of the convalescent and acute COVID-19 samples. Nucleic acid was either cDNA or gDNA, and it came from T cells, B-cell-depleted T cells, or PBMCs.

In the study's own analysis: Amplifying reference gene primers gave estimates of nucleated cell counts. Method: immunoSEQ multiplex PCR; TCRdb's copy keeps in-frame clones and lacks some. For V, J and clone size, that table is used; D and trimming come from the DNA. Of fewer than 180,000 clones in the sample, about nine tenths are singletons; the top ten hold about 4.2%. The V gene's germline CDR1 is KGHSH and CDR2 LQKENI. Trimming pared 0 bases from V and 7 bases from J, leaving 15 bases between. The CDR3 is 16 residues long. This clonotype was sampled from a woman aged 60-75 years with active or convalescent COVID-19. The sample taken for sequencing was peripheral blood. The chain carries TRBV18 and TRBJ1-4; a possible D gene is TRBD1 (6 bases). This CDR3 reads CASSPPSGRGSEKLFF. In nucleotides, the CDR3 is TGTGCCAGCTCACCACCGTCTGGGAGGGGGAGTGAAAAACTGTTTTTT.